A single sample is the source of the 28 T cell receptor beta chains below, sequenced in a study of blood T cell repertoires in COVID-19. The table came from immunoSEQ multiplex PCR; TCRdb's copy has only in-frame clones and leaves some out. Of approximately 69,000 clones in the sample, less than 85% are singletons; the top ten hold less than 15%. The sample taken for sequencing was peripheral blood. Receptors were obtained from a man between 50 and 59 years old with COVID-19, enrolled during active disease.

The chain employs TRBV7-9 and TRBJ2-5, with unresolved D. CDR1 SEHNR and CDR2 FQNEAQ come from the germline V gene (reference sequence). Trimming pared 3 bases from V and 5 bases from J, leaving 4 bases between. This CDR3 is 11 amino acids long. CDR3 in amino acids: CASSFSETQYF. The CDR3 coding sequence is TGTGCCAGCAGCTTTTCGGAGACCCAGTACTTC. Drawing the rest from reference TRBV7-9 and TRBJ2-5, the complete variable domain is DTGVSQNPRHKITKRGQNVTFRCDPISEHNRLYWYRQTLGQGPEFLTYFQNEAQLEKSRLLSDRFSAERPKGSFSTLEIQRTEQGDSAMYLCASSFSETQYFGPGTRLLVL.

This chain's CDR3 is CASSSLAGGETQYF. In nucleotides, the CDR3 is TGTGCCAGCAGCTCCCTAGCGGGGGGAGAGACCCAGTACTTC. The chain employs TRBV3-1 (or the pseudogene TRBV3-2) and TRBJ2-5, with 11 nucleotides matching TRBD2. J lost 4 bases, V lost 5 bases, and 3 bases had no gene match. The CDR3 length is 14 residues. CDR1 and CDR2 (germline): LGHDT, YNNKEL (reference sequence).

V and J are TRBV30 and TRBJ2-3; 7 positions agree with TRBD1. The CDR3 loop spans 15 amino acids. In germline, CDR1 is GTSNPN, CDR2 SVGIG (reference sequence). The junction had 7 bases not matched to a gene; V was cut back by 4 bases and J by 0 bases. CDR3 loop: CAWKQGVTSTDTQYF. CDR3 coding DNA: TGTGCCTGGAAGCAGGGGGTTACTAGCACAGATACGCAGTATTTT.

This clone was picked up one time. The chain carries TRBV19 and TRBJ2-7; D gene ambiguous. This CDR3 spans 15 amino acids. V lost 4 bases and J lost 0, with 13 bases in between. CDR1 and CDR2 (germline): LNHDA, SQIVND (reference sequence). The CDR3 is CASSSRGRSSYEQYF. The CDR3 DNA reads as TGTGCCAGTAGTAGCCGAGGTAGGAGCTCCTACGAGCAGTACTTC. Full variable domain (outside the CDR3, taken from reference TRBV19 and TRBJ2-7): DGGITQSPKYLFRKEGQNVTLSCEQNLNHDAMYWYRQDPGQGLRLIYYSQIVNDFQKGDIAEGYSVSREKKESFPLTVTSAQKNPTAFYLCASSSRGRSSYEQYFGPGTRLTVT.

CDR3 DNA sequence: TGTGCCAGCAGCTTGGGTCTAGCGGGAGGTAGTACAGATACGCAGTATTTT. Its translation is CASSLGLAGGSTDTQYF. The rearrangement uses TRBV5-4 and TRBJ2-3; 11 bases are shared with TRBD2. This CDR3 is built from 17 residues. CDR1 is SGHNT and CDR2 is YYREEE in the germline V gene (reference sequence). The trim removed 0 bases at V and 3 bases at J, leaving 6 bases unmatched.

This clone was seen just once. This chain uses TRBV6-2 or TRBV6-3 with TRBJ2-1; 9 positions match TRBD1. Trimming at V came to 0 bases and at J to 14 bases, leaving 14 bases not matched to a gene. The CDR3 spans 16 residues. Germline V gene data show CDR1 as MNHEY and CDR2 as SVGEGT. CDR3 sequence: CASSYSRDRVSRLEFF. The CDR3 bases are TGTGCCAGCAGTTACTCGCGGGACAGGGTAAGTCGACTGGAGTTCTTC.

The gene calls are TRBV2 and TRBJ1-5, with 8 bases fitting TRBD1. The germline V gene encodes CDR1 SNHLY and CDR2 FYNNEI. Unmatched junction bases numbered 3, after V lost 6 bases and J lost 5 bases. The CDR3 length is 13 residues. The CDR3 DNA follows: TGTGCCAGCAGAAAACAGGGGGATCAGCCCCAGCATTTT. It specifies CASRKQGDQPQHF.

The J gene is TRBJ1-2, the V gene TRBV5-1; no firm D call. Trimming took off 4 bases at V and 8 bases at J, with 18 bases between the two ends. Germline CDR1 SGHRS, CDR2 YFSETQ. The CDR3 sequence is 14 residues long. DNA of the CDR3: TGCGCCAGCAGCGGGCACGGAAAGGCAAGGGGCTACACCTTC. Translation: CASSGHGKARGYTF.

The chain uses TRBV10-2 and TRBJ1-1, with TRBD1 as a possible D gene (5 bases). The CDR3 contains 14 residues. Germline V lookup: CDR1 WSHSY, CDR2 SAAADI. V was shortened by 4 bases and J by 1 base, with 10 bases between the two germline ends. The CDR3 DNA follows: TGCGCCAGCAGTGCCCAGGGCCCGAACACTGAAGCTTTCTTT. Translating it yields CASSAQGPNTEAFF.

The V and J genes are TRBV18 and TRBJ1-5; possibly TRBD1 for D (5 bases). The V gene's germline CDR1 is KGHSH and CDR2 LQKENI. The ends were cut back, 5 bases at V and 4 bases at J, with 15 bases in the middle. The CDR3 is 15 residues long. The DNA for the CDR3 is TGTGCCAGCTCAAGGCAGGCGGGGGAGAATCAGCCCCAGCATTTT. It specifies CASSRQAGENQPQHF.

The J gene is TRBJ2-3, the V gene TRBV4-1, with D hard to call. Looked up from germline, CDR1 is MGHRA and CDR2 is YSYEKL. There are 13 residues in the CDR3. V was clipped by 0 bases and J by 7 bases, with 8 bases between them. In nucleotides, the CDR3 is TGCGCCAGCAGCCAAGAACAGTCACATACGCAGTATTTT. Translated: CASSQEQSHTQYF.

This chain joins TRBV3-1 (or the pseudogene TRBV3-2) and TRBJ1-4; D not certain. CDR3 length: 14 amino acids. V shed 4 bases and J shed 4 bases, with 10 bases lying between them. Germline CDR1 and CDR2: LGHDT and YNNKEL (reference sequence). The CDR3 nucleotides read TGTGCCAGCAGCCCTCGGGGAGGTAATGAAAAACTGTTTTTT. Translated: CASSPRGGNEKLFF.

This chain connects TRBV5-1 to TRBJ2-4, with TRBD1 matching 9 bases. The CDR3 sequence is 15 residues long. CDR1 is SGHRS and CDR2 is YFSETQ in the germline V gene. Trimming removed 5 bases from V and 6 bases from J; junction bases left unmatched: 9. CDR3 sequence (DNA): TGCGCCAGCAGTCGGGACAGGGCCCGGGGAAACATTCAGTACTTC. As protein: CASSRDRARGNIQYF.

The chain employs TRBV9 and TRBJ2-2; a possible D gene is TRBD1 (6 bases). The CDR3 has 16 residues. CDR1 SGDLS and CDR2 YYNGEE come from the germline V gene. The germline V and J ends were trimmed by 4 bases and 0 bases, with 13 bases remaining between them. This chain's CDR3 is CASSLRDKTNTGELFF. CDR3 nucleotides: TGTGCCAGCAGCCTCCGGGACAAGACGAACACCGGGGAGCTGTTTTTT. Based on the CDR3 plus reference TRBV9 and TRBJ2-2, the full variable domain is DSGVTQTPKHLITATGQRVTLRCSPRSGDLSVYWYQQSLDQGLQFLIQYYNGEERAKGNILERFSAQQFPDLHSELNLSSLELGDSALYFCASSLRDKTNTGELFFGEGSRLTVL.

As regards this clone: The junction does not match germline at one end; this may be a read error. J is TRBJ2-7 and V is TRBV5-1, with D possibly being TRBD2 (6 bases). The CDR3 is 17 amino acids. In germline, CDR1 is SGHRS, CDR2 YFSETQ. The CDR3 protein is CASSLPRGKEGLFSLSF. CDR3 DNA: TGCGCCAGCAGCTTACCCCGCGGGAAGGAGGGCCTCTTTTCTCTCAGCTTC.

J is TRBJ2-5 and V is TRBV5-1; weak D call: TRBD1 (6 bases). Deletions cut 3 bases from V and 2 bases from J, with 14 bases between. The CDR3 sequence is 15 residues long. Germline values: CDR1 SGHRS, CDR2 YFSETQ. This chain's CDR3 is CASSWGLEMQETQYF. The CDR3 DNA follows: TGCGCCAGCAGCTGGGGGCTCGAGATGCAAGAGACCCAGTACTTC.

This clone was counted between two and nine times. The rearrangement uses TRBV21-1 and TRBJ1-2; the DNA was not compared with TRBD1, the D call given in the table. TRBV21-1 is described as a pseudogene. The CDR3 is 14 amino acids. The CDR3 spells CASSIDRDREGYTF. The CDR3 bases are TGTGCCAGCAGCATCGACCGGGACAGGGAAGGCTACACCTTC.

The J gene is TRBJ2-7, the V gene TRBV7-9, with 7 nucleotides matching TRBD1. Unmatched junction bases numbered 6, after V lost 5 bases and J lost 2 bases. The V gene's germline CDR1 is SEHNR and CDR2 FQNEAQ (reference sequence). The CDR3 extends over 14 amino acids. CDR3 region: CASSAGRGTYEQYF. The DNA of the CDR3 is TGTGCCAGCAGCGCGGGCAGGGGGACCTACGAGCAGTACTTC.

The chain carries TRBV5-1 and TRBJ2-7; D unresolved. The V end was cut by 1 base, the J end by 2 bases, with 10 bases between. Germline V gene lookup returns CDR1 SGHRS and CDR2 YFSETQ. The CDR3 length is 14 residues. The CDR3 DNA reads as TGCGCCAGCAGCTTGACGTCTCCTACCTACGAGCAGTACTTC. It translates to CASSLTSPTYEQYF.

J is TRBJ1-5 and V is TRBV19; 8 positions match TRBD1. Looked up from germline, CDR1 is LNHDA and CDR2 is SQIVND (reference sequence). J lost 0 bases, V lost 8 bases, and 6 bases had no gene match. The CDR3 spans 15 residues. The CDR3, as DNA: TGTGCCAGTCAATGGGGACAGGATAGCAATCAGCCCCAGCATTTT. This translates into CASQWGQDSNQPQHF.

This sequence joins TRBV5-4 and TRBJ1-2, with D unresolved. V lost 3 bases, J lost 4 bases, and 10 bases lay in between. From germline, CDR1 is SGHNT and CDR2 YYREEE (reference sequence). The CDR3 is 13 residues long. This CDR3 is CASSSGGSYGYTF. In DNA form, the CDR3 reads TGTGCCAGCAGCTCCGGCGGGAGCTATGGCTACACCTTC.

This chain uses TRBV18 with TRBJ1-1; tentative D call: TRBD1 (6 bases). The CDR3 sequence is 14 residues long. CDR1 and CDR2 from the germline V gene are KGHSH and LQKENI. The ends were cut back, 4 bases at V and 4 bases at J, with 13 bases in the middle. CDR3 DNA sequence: TGTGCCAGCTCACTCAGGGCCAGGGGCACTGAAGCTTTCTTT. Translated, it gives CASSLRARGTEAFF. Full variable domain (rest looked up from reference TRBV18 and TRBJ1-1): NAGVMQNPRHLVRRRGQEARLRCSPMKGHSHVYWYRQLPEEGLKFMVYLQKENIIDESGMPKERFSAEFPKEGPSILRIQQVVRGDSAAYFCASSLRARGTEAFFGQGTRLTVV.

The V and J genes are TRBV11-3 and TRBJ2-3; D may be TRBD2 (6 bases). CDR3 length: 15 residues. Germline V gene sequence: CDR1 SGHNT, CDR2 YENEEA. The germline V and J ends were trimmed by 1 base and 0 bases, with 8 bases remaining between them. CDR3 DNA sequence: TGTGCCAGCAGCTTAGGAGGGACTAGCACAGATACGCAGTATTTT. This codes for CASSLGGTSTDTQYF.

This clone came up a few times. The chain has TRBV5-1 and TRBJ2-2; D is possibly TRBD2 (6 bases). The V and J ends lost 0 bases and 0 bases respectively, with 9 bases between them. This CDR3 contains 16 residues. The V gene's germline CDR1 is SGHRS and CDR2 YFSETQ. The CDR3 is CASSLAGGPNTGELFF. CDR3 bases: TGCGCCAGCAGCTTGGCCGGGGGACCGAACACCGGGGAGCTGTTTTTT. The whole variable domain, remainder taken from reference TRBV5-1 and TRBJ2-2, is KAGVTQTPRYLIKTRGQQVTLSCSPISGHRSVSWYQQTPGQGLQFLFEYFSETQRNKGNFPGRFSGRQFSNSRSEMNVSTLELGDSALYLCASSLAGGPNTGELFFGEGSRLTVL.

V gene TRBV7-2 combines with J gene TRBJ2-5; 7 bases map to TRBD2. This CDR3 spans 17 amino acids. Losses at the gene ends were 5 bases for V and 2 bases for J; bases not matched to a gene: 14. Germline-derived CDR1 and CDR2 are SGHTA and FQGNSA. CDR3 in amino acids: CASSVEVLADLQETQYF. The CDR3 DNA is TGTGCCAGCAGCGTAGAGGTTCTAGCGGATTTGCAAGAGACCCAGTACTTC.

The CDR3 sequence is CASSLARGGETQYF. The CDR3 DNA is TGTGCCAGCAGCTTAGCGCGCGGGGGGGAGACCCAGTACTTC. This chain joins TRBV7-2 and TRBJ2-5, with 8 bases fitting TRBD2. J was trimmed by 5 bases and V by 0 bases; bases with no gene match: 2. The CDR3 loop spans 14 amino acids. Germline-derived CDR1 and CDR2 are SGHTA and FQGNSA.

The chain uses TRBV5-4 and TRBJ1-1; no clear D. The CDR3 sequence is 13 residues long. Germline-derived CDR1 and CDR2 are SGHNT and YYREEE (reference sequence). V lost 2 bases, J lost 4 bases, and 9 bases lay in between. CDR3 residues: CASSFGSTTEAFF. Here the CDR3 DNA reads TGTGCCAGCAGCTTTGGGAGCACCACTGAAGCTTTCTTT.

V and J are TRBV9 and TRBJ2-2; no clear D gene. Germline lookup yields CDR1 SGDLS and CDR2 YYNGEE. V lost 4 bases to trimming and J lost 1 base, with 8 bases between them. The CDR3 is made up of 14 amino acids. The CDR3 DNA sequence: TGTGCCAGCAGCCTGGCACAGAACACCGGGGAGCTGTTTTTT. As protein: CASSLAQNTGELFF.